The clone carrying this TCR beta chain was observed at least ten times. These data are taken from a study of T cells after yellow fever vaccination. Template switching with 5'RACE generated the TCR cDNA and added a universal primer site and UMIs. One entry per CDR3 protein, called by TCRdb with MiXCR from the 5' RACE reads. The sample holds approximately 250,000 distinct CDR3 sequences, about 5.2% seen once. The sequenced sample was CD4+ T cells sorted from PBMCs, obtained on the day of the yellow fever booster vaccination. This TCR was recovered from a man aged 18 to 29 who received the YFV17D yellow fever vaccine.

CDR3 amino acids: CATSDVNTRSNQPQHF. The DNA for the CDR3 is TGTGCCACCAGTGATGTCAACACTCGAAGCAATCAGCCCCAGCATTTT. The gene calls are TRBV24-1 and TRBJ1-5; D gene ambiguous. The CDR3 covers 16 residues. Deletions cut 3 bases from V and 1 base from J, with 12 bases between. Looked up from germline, CDR1 is KGHDR and CDR2 is SFDVKD.